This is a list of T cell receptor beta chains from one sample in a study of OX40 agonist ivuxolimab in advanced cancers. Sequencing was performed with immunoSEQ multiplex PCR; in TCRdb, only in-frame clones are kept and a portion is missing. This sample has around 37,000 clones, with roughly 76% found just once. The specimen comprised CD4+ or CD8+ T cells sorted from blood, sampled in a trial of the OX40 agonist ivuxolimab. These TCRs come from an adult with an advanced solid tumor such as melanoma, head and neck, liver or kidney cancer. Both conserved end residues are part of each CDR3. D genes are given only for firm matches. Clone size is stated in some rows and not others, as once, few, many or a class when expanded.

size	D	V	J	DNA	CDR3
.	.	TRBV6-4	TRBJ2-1	TGTGCCAGCCCGGCAGGTGGCAGGGGTGAGAATGAGCAGTTCTTC	CASPAGGRGENEQFF
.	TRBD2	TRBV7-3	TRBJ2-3	TGTGCCAGCAGCCCCCCGACTAGCGGGAGTTCGAGTACGCAGTATTTT	CASSPPTSGSSSTQYF
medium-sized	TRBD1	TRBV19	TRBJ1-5	TGTGCCAGTAGCGGGACAGTACATCAGCCCCAGCATTTT	CASSGTVHQPQHF
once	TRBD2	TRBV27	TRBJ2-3	TGTGCCAGCAGTCTACCTCGGGGGGGCACGCAGTATTTT	CASSLPRGGTQYF
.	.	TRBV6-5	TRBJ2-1	TGTGCCAGCCAAGCTAGTTCGTCCCATGAGCAGTTCTTC	CASQASSSHEQFF
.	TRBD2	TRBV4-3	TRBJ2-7	TGCGCCAGCAGCCAAGGGGCGACTAGCGGGACCCTTTCCTACGAGCAGTACTTC	CASSQGATSGTLSYEQYF
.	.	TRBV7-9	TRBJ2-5	TGTGCCAGCAGCTCTCGGGAGCTTCAAGAGACCCAGTACTTC	CASSSRELQETQYF
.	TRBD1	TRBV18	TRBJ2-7	TGTGCCAGCTCACCCCCCGGGACAGGGCCTCTCTCCTACGAGCAGTACTTC	CASSPPGTGPLSYEQYF
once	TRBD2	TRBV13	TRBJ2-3	TGTGCCAGCAGCTTCAGCGGGAGGACGAGCACAGATACGCAGTATTTT	CASSFSGRTSTDTQYF
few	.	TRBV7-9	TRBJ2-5	TGTGCCAGCAGCTTAGGCTTCCAAGAGACCCAGTACTTC	CASSLGFQETQYF
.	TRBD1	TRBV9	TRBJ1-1	TGTGCCAGCAGCGATGGGACAGGCGTGAACACTGAAGCTTTCTTT	CASSDGTGVNTEAFF
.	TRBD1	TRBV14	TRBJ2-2	TGTGCCAGCAGCCAGAGGCCGGGACAGGGGTTAACCGGGGAGCTGTTTTTT	CASSQRPGQGLTGELFF
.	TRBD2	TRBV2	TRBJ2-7	TGTGCCAGCAGTGAACGGGGGGGCGTAAGACACGAGCAGTACTTC	CASSERGGVRHEQYF
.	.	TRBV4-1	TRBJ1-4	TGCGCCAGCAGCCAGCTTCGGGCTGAAAAACTGTTTTTT	CASSQLRAEKLFF
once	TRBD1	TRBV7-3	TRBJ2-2	TGTGCCAGCAGCCCCGACAGGGGGATGACCGGGGAGCTGTTTTTT	CASSPDRGMTGELFF
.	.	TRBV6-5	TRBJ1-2	TGTGCCAGCAGTTACTCGATAGGGTTGGGTTGGTACACCTTC	CASSYSIGLGWYTF
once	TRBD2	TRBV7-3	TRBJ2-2	TGTGCCAGCAGCCGAGAAGGGCCGGGACTAGCGGGGGCCGGGGAGCTGTTTTTT	CASSREGPGLAGAGELFF
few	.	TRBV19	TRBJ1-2	TGTGCCACCCATCCGGGACCTGGCTATGGCTACACCTTC	CATHPGPGYGYTF
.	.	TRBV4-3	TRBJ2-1	TGCGCCAGCAGCCAAGATCTGGTGGAATCCAATGAGCAGTTCTTC	CASSQDLVESNEQFF
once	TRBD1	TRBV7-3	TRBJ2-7	TGTGCCAGCAGCTTTAGTGTGGGACAGGGCTACGAGCAGTACTTC	CASSFSVGQGYEQYF
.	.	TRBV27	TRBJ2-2	TGTGCCAGCAGCTCTTGGGGCAACACCGGGGAGCTGTTTTTT	CASSSWGNTGELFF
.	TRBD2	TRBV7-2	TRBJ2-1	TGTGCCAGCAGCCCCGGGACTAGCGGCAACAATGAGCAGTTCTTC	CASSPGTSGNNEQFF
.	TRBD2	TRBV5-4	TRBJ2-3	TGTGCCAGCAGATTTCCGGGACTAGCGATACTCTTTAGCACAGATACGCAGTATTTT	CASRFPGLAILFSTDTQYF
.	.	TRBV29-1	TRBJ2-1	TGCAGCGTTGATGACCAGCGAGGGCAGTTCTTC	CSVDDQRGQFF
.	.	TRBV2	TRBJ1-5	TGTGCCAGCAGGGGGGGACACGTAGATCAGCCCCAGCATTTT	CASRGGHVDQPQHF
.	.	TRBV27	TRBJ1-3	TGTGCCAGCAGTTTCCAGGGCCGGGGAAACACCATATATTTT	CASSFQGRGNTIYF
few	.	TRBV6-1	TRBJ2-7	TGTGCCAGCAGTTCAGAGGACGGGAGCTCCTACGAGCAGTACTTC	CASSSEDGSSYEQYF
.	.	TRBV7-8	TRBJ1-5	TGTGCCAGCAGCTTACGCGGGTTAAGGGAGCCCCAGCATTTT	CASSLRGLREPQHF
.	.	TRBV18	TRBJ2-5	TGTGCCAGCTCACCACAAGAGACCCAGTACTTC	CASSPQETQYF
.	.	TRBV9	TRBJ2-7	TGTGCCAGCAGCGTAGGGCCGGGCTACTACGAGCAGTACTTC	CASSVGPGYYEQYF
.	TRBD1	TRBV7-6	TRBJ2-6	TGTGCCAGCAGCCTACGGACAGGGGCCCGGATCTCTGGGGCCAACGTCCTGACTTTC	CASSLRTGARISGANVLTF
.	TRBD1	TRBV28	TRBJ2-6	TGTGCCAGCAGTTCTGCCGGGACAGGAACCTCTGGGGCCAACGTCCTGACTTTC	CASSSAGTGTSGANVLTF
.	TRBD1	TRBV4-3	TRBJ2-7	TGCGCCAGCAGCCAAGATATAAGGGACAGGGGTAGCGAGCAGTACTTC	CASSQDIRDRGSEQYF
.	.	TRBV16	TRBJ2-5	TGTGCCAGCAGCCAAAGGGCCGGGTTGGAGACCCAGTACTTC	CASSQRAGLETQYF
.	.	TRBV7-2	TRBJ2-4	TGTGCCAGCAGCTCTCCGGGGCCCGCCAAAAACATTCAGTACTTC	CASSSPGPAKNIQYF
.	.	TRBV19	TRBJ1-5	TGTGCCAGTAGCCGGCCAGGAGATAGCAATCAGCCCCAGCATTTT	CASSRPGDSNQPQHF
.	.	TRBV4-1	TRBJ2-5	TGCGCCAGCAGCCAAGAGGGGGGAGTGGGGGAGACCCAGTACTTC	CASSQEGGVGETQYF
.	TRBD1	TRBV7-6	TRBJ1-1	TGTGCCAGCAGCTTTGGTGAAGGGGGGACAGGGAGGGCTTTCTTT	CASSFGEGGTGRAFF
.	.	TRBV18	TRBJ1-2	TGTGCCAGCTCACCTTCGCTCGGGGGCGGCTATGGCTACACCTTC	CASSPSLGGGYGYTF
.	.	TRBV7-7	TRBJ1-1	TGTGCTAGCAGCTTGCACCAACCGACAGGCCCCATGAACACTGAAGCTTTCTTT	CASSLHQPTGPMNTEAFF
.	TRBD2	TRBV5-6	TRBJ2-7	TGTGCCAGCAGTTCCCTAGCGGGAAACACCTACGAGCAGTACTTC	CASSSLAGNTYEQYF
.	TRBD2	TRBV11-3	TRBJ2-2	TGTGCCAGCTCCCTCGGGCGGGAGGAATACACCGGGGAGCTGTTTTTT	CASSLGREEYTGELFF